This TCR beta chain appears in the sequencing data of a study of T cells after yellow fever vaccination. Study-level background: Where fractions had low cell numbers, libraries were prepared from them with the SMART-Seq v4 Ultra Low Input RNA kit.

This clonotype has more than one count but fewer than ten. The CDR3 runs to 15 residues. V dropped 0 bases and J dropped 5; count of bases not matched to a gene: 6. The germline gives CDR1 LGHNA, CDR2 YSLEER. A single record per CDR3 protein comes from TCRdb applying MiXCR to the 5' RACE reads. The repertoire holds some 550,000 distinct CDR3 sequences, with 15% to 20% as singletons. The rearrangement joins TRBV4-3 to TRBJ1-2; TRBD1 aligns across 7 bases. The sequence derives from a man aged 25 to 40 who received the YFV17D yellow fever vaccine. Sample: PBMCs, taken 15 days after the yellow fever booster vaccination. The CDR3 coding sequence is TGCGCCAGCAGCCAAGAGGAGGGGGCCGCGTATGGCTACACCTTC. This translates into CASSQEEGAAYGYTF.